This record concerns one T cell receptor (beta chain) sequence. These data come from a study of blood T cell repertoires in COVID-19. Those enrolled in Seattle joined during active infection and were followed longitudinally afterward. Germline values: CDR1 LGHNT, CDR2 FRNRAP. This CDR3 has 18 residues. V lost 0 bases and J lost 0, with 14 bases in between. In the original workflow: Amplification with reference gene primers provided the estimates of nucleated cell counts. The protocol was immunoSEQ multiplex PCR, while the TCRdb copy is restricted to in-frame clones and leaves out a portion. V and J calls plus clone size are reproduced from that table; the DNA served to infer D and trimming. Altogether about 170,000 clones are present, approximately 87% being singletons, with the ten largest covering roughly 11%.

The sequence was collected from a woman aged 55-70 years with COVID-19, enrolled during active disease. J is TRBJ1-4 and V is TRBV12-5, with D perhaps TRBD1 (6 bases). Sequencing was carried out using peripheral blood. The CDR3 loop reads CASGLVTGPSSTNEKLFF. The CDR3 DNA follows: TGTGCTAGTGGTTTGGTTACAGGGCCCTCATCAACTAATGAAAAACTGTTTTTT. The full variable domain, its missing parts supplied by reference TRBV12-5 and TRBJ1-4, is DARVTQTPRHKVTEMGQEVTMRCQPILGHNTVFWYRQTMMQGLELLAYFRNRAPLDDSGMPKDRFSAEMPDATLATLKIQPSEPRDSAVYFCASGLVTGPSSTNEKLFFGSGTQLSVL.